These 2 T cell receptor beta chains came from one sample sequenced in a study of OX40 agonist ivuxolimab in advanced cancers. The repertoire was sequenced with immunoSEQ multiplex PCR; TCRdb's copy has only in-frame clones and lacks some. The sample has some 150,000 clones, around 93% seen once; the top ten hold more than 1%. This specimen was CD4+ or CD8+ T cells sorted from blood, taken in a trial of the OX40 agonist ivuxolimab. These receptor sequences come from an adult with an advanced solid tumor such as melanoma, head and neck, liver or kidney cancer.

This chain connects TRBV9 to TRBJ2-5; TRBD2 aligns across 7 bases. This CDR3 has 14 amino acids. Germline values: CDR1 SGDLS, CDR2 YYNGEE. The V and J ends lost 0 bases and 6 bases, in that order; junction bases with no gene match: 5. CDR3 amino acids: CASSVEPGGKTQYF. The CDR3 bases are TGTGCCAGCAGCGTAGAACCGGGAGGAAAGACCCAGTACTTC.

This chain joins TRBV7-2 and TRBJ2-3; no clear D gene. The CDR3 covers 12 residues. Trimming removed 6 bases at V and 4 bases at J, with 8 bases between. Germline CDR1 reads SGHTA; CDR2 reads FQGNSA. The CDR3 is CASRHRADTQYF. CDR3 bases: TGTGCCAGCAGACATAGGGCAGATACGCAGTATTTT. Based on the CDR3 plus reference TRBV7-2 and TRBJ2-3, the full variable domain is GAGVSQSPSNKVTEKGKDVELRCDPISGHTALYWYRQSLGQGLEFLIYFQGNSAPDKSGLPSDRFSAERTGGSVSTLTIQRTQQEDSAVYLCASRHRADTQYFGPGTRLTVL.